What follows is one T cell receptor beta chain and its context. No antigen is known for it. Base qualities are not provided; no much larger clone lies one nucleotide away. This sample was taken from a study of response to subunit inactivated influenza vaccine (dated by TCRdb to between 2018 and 2020). The study in broad terms: Deep quantitative T cell receptor repertoire profiling was used in the study to track responses to a trivalent subunit inactivated influenza vaccine. What the work shows at the level of the full study, not this receptor alone: It was suggested by the authors that each seasonal influenza vaccination may recruit only a limited number of new T cells.

Receptors were amplified or captured by RT-PCR. The sequencing machine was an Illumina HiSeq 2500. The public sequencing data were trimmed at Q25 with fastp and processed into clonotypes with MiXCR by TCRdb, which kept only in-frame beta chains. Each CDR3 protein appears once, grouped with its most common genes and DNA. The sample records approximately 170,000 distinct CDR3 sequences, less than 15% of which are singletons. The top ten clonotypes cover 25% to 30% of the sample. This sample also appeared in a second study, on T cells expressing NK-cell markers. Per the second study: TCR beta cDNA libraries were made by 5'RACE template switching that added a universal primer site and unique molecular identifiers. TCR beta-chain repertoires were profiled in sorted CD3+CD56+NKG2C+, CD3+CD56+NKG2C- and CD3+CD56-NKG2C+ T-cell subsets from about 8 donors. Of the eight sequenced donors, seven were found to be HCMV-seropositive and one was found to be HCMV-seronegative. In several experiments an anti-gammadeltaTCR antibody was added to restrict sorting to alphabetaTCR-expressing T cells. In six donors, the dominant CD3+CD56+NKG2C+ clonotypes were among the top 10 CD8+ clonotypes and accounted for about 1.0-7.5% of CD8+ T cells. Those dominant clonotypes were again the most abundant among CD3+CD56-NKG2C+ cells in four donors, at about 25-60.1%. Whether the expanded NKG2C-expressing T cell clones were specific for HCMV antigens was left unclear. The eight sequenced donors were randomly selected healthy volunteers, three men and five women. To determine HCMV serostatus, a commercial ELISA kit was used to detect HCMV-specific IgG in serum. Ficoll density gradient centrifugation was used to isolate peripheral blood mononuclear cells from blood. Magnetic immunoseparation with Miltenyi isolation kits was used to isolate CD4+ and CD8+ T cells from PBMC. cDNA synthesis was primed from the TCR beta constant segment, followed by two successive PCR amplification steps. The libraries were sequenced on Illumina HiSeq 2000/2500, MiSeq or NextSeq, producing 2 x 150 bp reads. MIGEC was used to demultiplex reads and group reads by UMI, and MiTCR was used to assemble and quantify clonotypes. Only TCR cDNA sequences supported by at least two reads were kept to exclude erroneous sequences. The tcR package was used for downstream repertoire analysis, with clonotypes matched between fractions based on CDR3 nucleotide sequence plus V segment. VDJmatch was used to annotate antigen specificity against VDJdb, with one amino acid substitution allowed in CDR3.

This clonotype was obtained from a man aged 50 to 59 who received an inactivated influenza vaccine. Donor details come from another sample of the same person, matched by shared clones. The sequencing here drew on CD8+ T cells sorted from PBMCs, taken 12 days after vaccination.

The base sequence is TGTGCCAGCAGCTTAACACCCTCCCGGGCTGAAAAACTGTTTTTT. It encodes CASSLTPSRAEKLFF. The chain links TRBV11-2 with TRBJ1-4; there is no confident call for the D gene. Its CDR3 holds 15 amino acids, cysteine through phenylalanine. Of the read, only the CDR3 DNA is kept; its 45 bases are in frame from base 1. In the germline V gene, CDR1 corresponds to SGHAT and CDR2 to FQNNGV. Trimming at the junction amounts to 2 bases on V and 7 bases on J, and the germline ends lie 14 bases apart.